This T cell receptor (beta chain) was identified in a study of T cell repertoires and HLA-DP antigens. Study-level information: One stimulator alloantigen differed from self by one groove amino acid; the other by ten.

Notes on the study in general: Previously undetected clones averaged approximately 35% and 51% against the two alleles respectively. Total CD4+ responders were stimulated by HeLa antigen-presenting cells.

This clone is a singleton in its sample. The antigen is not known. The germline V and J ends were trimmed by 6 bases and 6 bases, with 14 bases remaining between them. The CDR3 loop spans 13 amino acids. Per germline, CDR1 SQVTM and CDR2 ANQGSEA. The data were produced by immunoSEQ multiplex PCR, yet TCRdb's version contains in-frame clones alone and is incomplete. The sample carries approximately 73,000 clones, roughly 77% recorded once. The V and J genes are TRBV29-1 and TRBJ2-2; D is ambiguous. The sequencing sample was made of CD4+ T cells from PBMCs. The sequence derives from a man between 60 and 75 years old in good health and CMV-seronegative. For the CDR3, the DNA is TGCAGCGTCCTCAGGTCCAGGTCCGGGGAGCTGTTTTTT. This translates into CSVLRSRSGELFF.